The next 14 T cell receptor beta chains were all read from a single sample in a study of blood T cell repertoires in COVID-19 (dated by TCRdb to about 2020). Libraries were made using the immunoSEQ multiplex PCR assay. TCRdb took over this immuneACCESS table, retaining in-frame rearrangements with V and J assigned. Such tables are incomplete; in checked studies, under half of the missing clones stem from an unresolved V gene, and the remainder is unexplained. Recorded for this sample are 250,000 or so clones; 85% to 95% of them occurred a single time. The ten largest clonotypes hold roughly 2.9% of the sample. The sequenced sample consisted of PBMCs or T cells enriched from blood (not recorded which). The receptors were gathered from a man in his forties or fifties who had been exposed to COVID-19.

This chain connects TRBV10-3 to TRBJ1-5, with 7 bases fitting TRBD1. CDR1 is ENHRY, CDR2 SYGVKD, per germline. The CDR3 consists of 21 residues. J gave up 0 bases and V 8 bases, and 25 bases lay outside the gene matches. In DNA, the CDR3 is TGTGCCATCCGCGACCCCAGGTTGGCAGGGGGTCCCTTCCATAGCAATCAGCCCCAGCATTTT. This sequence encodes CAIRDPRLAGGPFHSNQPQHF.

This clone was found once. As DNA, the CDR3 is TGTGCCAGTTCACCCCAACTTAGCGGAGGCTCCTACAATGAGCAGTTCTTC. This codes for CASSPQLSGGSYNEQFF. This chain joins TRBV7-9 and TRBJ2-1; a weak D match, TRBD2 (6 bases). Per the germline V gene, CDR1 is SEHNR and CDR2 is FQNEAQ (reference sequence). The CDR3 is 17 amino acids. V shed 9 bases and J shed 0 bases, with 21 bases lying between them. Based on the CDR3 plus reference TRBV7-9 and TRBJ2-1, the full variable domain is DTGVSQNPRHKITKRGQNVTFRCDPISEHNRLYWYRQTLGQGPEFLTYFQNEAQLEKSRLLSDRFSAERPKGSFSTLEIQRTEQGDSAMYLCASSPQLSGGSYNEQFFGPGTRLTVL.

The chain carries TRBV5-1 and TRBJ2-7; 10 bases match TRBD1. Germline V gene lookup returns CDR1 SGHRS and CDR2 YFSETQ. Unmatched junction bases numbered 3, after V lost 3 bases and J lost 6 bases. The CDR3 is 13 amino acids. The CDR3 bases are TGCGCCAGCAGCTCCGGGACAGGGGTCGAGCAGTACTTC. Translated: CASSSGTGVEQYF.

This clone has just one count. This rearrangement joins TRBV6-5 to TRBJ2-5; D unclear. V was clipped by 10 bases and J by 5 bases, with 17 bases between them. CDR1 MNHEY and CDR2 SVGAGI come from the germline V gene. This CDR3 is 13 amino acids long. The CDR3 region is CATSLNGEETQYF. The CDR3 coding sequence is TGTGCCACCTCGTTAAATGGAGAGGAGACCCAGTACTTC.

The CDR3 DNA reads TGTGCCAGCAGCGAAACAGGGGAAGAGACCCAGTACTTC. Its translation is CASSETGEETQYF. This rearrangement joins TRBV14 to TRBJ2-5; 7 positions agree with TRBD1. V gave up 5 bases and J gave up 3 bases; unmatched junction bases: 3. The CDR3 totals 13 residues. Germline CDR1 and CDR2: SGHDN and FVKESK.

This chain connects TRBV25-1 to TRBJ1-2; possible D gene TRBD1, 5 bases. V was shortened by 5 bases and J by 3 bases, with 10 bases between the two germline ends. This CDR3 region has 13 residues. The V gene's germline CDR1 is MGHDK and CDR2 SYGVNS. CDR3 sequence reads: CASSSGLDYGYTF. The CDR3, as DNA: TGTGCCAGCAGTTCAGGGTTGGACTATGGCTACACCTTC.

The CDR3 reads CASSQVGQGSNQPQHF. The DNA of the CDR3 is TGCGCCAGCAGCCAAGTGGGGCAGGGTAGCAATCAGCCCCAGCATTTT. The chain links TRBV4-1 to TRBJ1-5, with D perhaps matching TRBD1 (5 bases). Trimming took off 1 base at V and 0 bases at J, with 10 bases between the two ends. Germline V gene lookup returns CDR1 MGHRA and CDR2 YSYEKL. The CDR3 is 16 amino acids.

The chain combines TRBV27 with TRBJ1-5; no clear D. CDR1 is MNHEY and CDR2 is SMNVEV in the germline V gene (reference sequence). The CDR3 contains 15 residues. The ends were cut back, 4 bases at V and 0 bases at J, with 10 bases in the middle. For the CDR3, the DNA is TGTGCCAGCAGTTCGGTACGGTATAGCAATCAGCCCCAGCATTTT. This gives the protein CASSSVRYSNQPQHF.

The chain carries TRBV4-1 and TRBJ2-5; no definite D call. CDR3 length: 13 residues. Trimming removed 1 base from V and 8 bases from J, with 11 bases in between. The germline V gene has CDR1 MGHRA and CDR2 YSYEKL. CDR3 residues: CASSQGQLKTQYF. The CDR3 nucleotides are TGCGCCAGCAGCCAAGGGCAGTTGAAAACCCAGTACTTC.

This clone came up a few times. This chain links TRBV5-4 with TRBJ2-7; 8 bases align to TRBD2. Per the germline V gene, CDR1 is SGHNT and CDR2 is YYREEE (reference sequence). V gave up 1 base and J gave up 3 bases; unmatched junction bases: 6. The CDR3 consists of 15 residues. Here the CDR3 DNA reads TGTGCCAGCAGCTTGAGGAGTAGCGGGAACTACGAGCAGTACTTC. Its protein product is CASSLRSSGNYEQYF. Full variable domain (remainder filled in from reference TRBV5-4 and TRBJ2-7): ETGVTQSPTHLIKTRGQQVTLRCSSQSGHNTVSWYQQALGQGPQFIFQYYREEENGRGNFPPRFSGLQFPNYSSELNVNALELDDSALYLCASSLRSSGNYEQYFGPGTRLTVT.

The V gene is TRBV28, the J gene TRBJ1-1; perhaps TRBD1 as D (5 bases). Trimming took off 5 bases at V and 0 bases at J, with 19 bases between the two ends. The CDR3 sequence is 17 residues long. Germline CDR1 reads MDHEN; CDR2 reads SYDVKM. CDR3 in DNA: TGTGCCAGCAGTCCGACCCGGGGGGGGATGGTGAACACTGAAGCTTTCTTT. It yields the protein CASSPTRGGMVNTEAFF. Full variable domain (missing parts from reference TRBV28 and TRBJ1-1): DVKVTQSSRYLVKRTGEKVFLECVQDMDHENMFWYRQDPGLGLRLIYFSYDVKMKEKGDIPEGYSVSREKKERFSLILESASTNQTSMYLCASSPTRGGMVNTEAFFGQGTRLTVV.

The rearrangement links TRBV11-2 to TRBJ2-1; 9 nucleotides line up with TRBD2. With 3 bases clipped from V and 0 bases from J, the junction kept 3 bases outside the gene matches. Germline lookup yields CDR1 SGHAT and CDR2 FQNNGV. The CDR3 consists of 16 residues. The CDR3 DNA reads TGTGCCAGCAGCTTTTATAGCGGGAGCTCCTACAATGAGCAGTTCTTC. Its protein product is CASSFYSGSSYNEQFF.

This chain links TRBV29-1 with TRBJ2-2; TRBD1 aligns across 8 bases. The length of the CDR3 is 15 residues. Germline lookup yields CDR1 SQVTM and CDR2 ANQGSEA. With 6 bases clipped from V and 0 bases from J, the junction kept 6 bases outside the gene matches. The CDR3 DNA reads TGCAGCGTCACCCGGGACAGGTCGAACACCGGGGAGCTGTTTTTT. The encoded protein is CSVTRDRSNTGELFF.

The chain combines TRBV4-1 with TRBJ1-2; D ambiguous. Germline-derived CDR1 and CDR2 are MGHRA and YSYEKL. The V gene lost 1 base and the J gene lost 8 bases, with 5 bases spanning the gap. The CDR3 is 11 residues long. The CDR3 DNA reads TGCGCCAGCAGCCAAGCAGGCGGCTACACCTTC. Its translation is CASSQAGGYTF.